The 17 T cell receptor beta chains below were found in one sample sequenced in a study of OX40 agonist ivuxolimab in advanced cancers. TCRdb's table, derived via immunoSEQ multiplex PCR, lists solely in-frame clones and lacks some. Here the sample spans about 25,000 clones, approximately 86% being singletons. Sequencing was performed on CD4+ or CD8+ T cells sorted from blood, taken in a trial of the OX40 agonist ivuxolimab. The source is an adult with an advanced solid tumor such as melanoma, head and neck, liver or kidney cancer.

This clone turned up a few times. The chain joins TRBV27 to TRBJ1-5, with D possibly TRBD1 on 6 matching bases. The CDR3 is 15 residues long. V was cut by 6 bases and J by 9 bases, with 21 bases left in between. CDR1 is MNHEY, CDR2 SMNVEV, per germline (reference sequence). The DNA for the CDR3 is TGTGCCAGCAGATCGAACGACAGGTCCTGGGGGCCCCAGCATTTT. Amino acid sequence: CASRSNDRSWGPQHF.

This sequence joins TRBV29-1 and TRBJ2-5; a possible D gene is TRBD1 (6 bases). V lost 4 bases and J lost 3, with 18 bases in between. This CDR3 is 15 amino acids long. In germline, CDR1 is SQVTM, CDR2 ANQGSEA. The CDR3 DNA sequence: TGCAGCGTTGGGGTAGAGGCAGGGGTGGAAGAGACCCAGTACTTC. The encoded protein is CSVGVEAGVEETQYF.

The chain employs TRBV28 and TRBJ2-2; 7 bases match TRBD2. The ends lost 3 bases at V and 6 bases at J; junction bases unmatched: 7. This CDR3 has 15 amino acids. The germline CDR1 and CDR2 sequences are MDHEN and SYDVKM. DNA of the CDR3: TGTGCCAGCAGTTTCTACGGGAGCGGGGCCGGGGAGCTGTTTTTT. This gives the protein CASSFYGSGAGELFF.

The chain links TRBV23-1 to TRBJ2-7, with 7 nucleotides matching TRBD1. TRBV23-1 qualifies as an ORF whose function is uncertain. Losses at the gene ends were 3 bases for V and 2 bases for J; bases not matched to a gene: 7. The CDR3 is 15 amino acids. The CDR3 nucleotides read TGCGCCAGCAGTCACCTCAGGGGGAGAGCCTACGAGCAGTACTTC. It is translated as CASSHLRGRAYEQYF.

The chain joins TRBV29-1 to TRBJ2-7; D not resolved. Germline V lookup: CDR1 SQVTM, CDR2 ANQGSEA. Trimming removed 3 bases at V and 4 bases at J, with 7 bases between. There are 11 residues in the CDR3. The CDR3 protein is CSVDDGYEQYF. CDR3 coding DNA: TGCAGCGTTGATGATGGTTACGAGCAGTACTTC.

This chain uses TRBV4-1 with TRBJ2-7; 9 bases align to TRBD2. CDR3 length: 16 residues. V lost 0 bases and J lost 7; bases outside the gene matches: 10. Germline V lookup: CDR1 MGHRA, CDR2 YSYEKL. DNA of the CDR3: TGCGCCAGCAGCCAAGATCTGCGGGAGGGCCTATGGGAGCAGTACTTC. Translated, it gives CASSQDLREGLWEQYF.

CDR3 sequence reads: CASSQGKITEAFF. DNA for the CDR3: TGCGCCAGCAGTCAGGGGAAGATCACTGAAGCTTTCTTT. This chain uses TRBV4-1 with TRBJ1-1; weak D call: TRBD1 (6 bases). CDR3 length equals 13 residues. Trimming stripped 6 bases from V and 4 bases from J, with 12 bases between. The germline V gene encodes CDR1 MGHRA and CDR2 YSYEKL.

The CDR3, as DNA: TGTGCCAGCAGCCAAGATGAGTCAGGGGGCGCGAACTATGGCTACACCTTC. This translates into CASSQDESGGANYGYTF. The chain carries TRBV4-2 and TRBJ1-2; TRBD1 matches 8 bases. J lost 2 bases, V lost 0 bases, and 8 bases had no gene match. CDR3 length: 17 residues. The germline V gene encodes CDR1 LGHNA and CDR2 YNFKEQ.

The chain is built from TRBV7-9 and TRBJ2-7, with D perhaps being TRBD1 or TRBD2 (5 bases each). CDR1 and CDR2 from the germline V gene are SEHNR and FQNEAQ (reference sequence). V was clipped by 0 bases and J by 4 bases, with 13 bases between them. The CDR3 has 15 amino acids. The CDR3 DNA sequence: TGTGCCAGCAGCTTAGCCCGGGACGGGGAATACGAGCAGTACTTC. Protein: CASSLARDGEYEQYF.

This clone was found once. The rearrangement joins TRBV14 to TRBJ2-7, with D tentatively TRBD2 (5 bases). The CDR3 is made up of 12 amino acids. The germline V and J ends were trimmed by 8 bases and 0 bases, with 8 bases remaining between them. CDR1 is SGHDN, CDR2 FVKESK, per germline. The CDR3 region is CASAGSSYEQYF. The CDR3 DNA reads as TGTGCCAGCGCGGGCTCCTCCTACGAGCAGTACTTC. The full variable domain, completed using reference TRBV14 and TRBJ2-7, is EAGVTQFPSHSVIEKGQTVTLRCDPISGHDNLYWYRRVMGKEIKFLLHFVKESKQDESGMPNNRFLAERTGGTYSTLKVQPAELEDSGVYFCASAGSSYEQYFGPGTRLTVT.

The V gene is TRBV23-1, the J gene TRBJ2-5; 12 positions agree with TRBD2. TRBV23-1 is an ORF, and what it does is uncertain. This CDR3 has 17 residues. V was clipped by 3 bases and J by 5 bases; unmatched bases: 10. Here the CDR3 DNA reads TGCGCCAGCAGTCATCCCTCGACTAGCGGGAGTGAGGAGACCCAGTACTTC. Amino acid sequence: CASSHPSTSGSEETQYF.

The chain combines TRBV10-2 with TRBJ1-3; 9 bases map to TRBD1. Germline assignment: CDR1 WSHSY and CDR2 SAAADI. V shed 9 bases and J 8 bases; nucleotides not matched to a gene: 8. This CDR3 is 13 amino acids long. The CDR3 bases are TGCGCCAGTACAGGGGGCCCTGGGGACACCATATATTTT. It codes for CASTGGPGDTIYF.

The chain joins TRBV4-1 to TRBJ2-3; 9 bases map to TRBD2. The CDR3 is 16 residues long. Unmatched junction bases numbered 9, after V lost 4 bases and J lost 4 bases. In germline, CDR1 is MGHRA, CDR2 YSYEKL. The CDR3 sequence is CASSLSGLAPSDTQYF. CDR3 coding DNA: TGCGCCAGCAGCCTAAGCGGACTAGCGCCCTCAGATACGCAGTATTTT.

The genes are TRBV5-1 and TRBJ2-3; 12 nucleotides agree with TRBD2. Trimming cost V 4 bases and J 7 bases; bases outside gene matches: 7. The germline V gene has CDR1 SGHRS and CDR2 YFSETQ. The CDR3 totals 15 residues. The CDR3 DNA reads TGCGCCAGCAGCCTGACTAGCGGGGGAGGGTATACGCAGTATTTT. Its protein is CASSLTSGGGYTQYF.

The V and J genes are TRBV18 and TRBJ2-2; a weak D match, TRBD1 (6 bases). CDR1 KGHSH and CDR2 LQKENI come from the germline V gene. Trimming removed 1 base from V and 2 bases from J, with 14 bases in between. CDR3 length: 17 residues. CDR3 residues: CASSPLHGQLNTGELFF. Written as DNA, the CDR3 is TGTGCCAGCTCACCACTACATGGACAGTTAAACACCGGGGAGCTGTTTTTT.

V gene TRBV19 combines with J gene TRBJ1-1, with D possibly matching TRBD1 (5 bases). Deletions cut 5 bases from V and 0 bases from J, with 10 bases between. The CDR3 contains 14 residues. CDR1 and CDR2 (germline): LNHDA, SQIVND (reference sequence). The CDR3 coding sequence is TGTGCCAGTAGTTTCGGGGCTCTGAACACTGAAGCTTTCTTT. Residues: CASSFGALNTEAFF.

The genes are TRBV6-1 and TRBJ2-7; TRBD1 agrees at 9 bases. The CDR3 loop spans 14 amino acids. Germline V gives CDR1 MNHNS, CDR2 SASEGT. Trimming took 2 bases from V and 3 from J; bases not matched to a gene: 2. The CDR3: CASSEQGQGYEQYF. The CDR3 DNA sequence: TGTGCCAGCAGTGAACAGGGACAGGGCTACGAGCAGTACTTC.